This T cell receptor (beta chain) was recovered during a study of cytomegalovirus exposure and HLA in healthy donors. Vbeta (60) and Jbeta (13) primers were used in the PCR. Sequencing used immunoSEQ multiplex PCR; TCRdb keeps in-frame clones, though not all of them. The data contain about 130,000 clones, 70% to 80% of them singletons. The CDR3 extends over 14 amino acids. Trimming cost V 0 bases and J 6 bases; bases outside gene matches: 5. The V gene's germline CDR1 is ENHRY and CDR2 SYGVKD. This clone was detected a few times. The sample consisted of PBMCs. The sequence came from a woman aged 60-70 years in good health and CMV-seronegative. V is TRBV10-3 and J is TRBJ2-7, with 7 bases that match TRBD1. CDR3 in DNA: TGTGCCATCAGTGAGTCGTACGAGGGGGCCGAGCAGTACTTC. This translates into CAISESYEGAEQYF.